What follows are 22 T cell receptor beta chains derived from one specimen sequenced in a study of early T cells in non-severe SARS-CoV-2 infection (dated by TCRdb to the early 2020s). The library was prepared using 5' RACE. Data came from a NextSeq 500. In-frame beta chains were kept once TCRdb had trimmed the public reads at Q25 with fastp and called clones with MiXCR. Merged by CDR3 protein, the rows form single entries marked with the most common genes and DNA. The sample has 40,000 to 55,000 distinct CDR3 sequences on record, approximately 9.4% of them singletons. Roughly 8.3% of the sample goes to the ten largest clones. Source material: whole blood. All receptors derive from an adult who was a healthcare worker with PCR-confirmed SARS-CoV-2 infection or an uninfected control (not recorded which).

This sequence joins TRBV3-1 and TRBJ1-5, with a tentative D call TRBD1 (6 bases). This CDR3 region has 14 residues. In germline, CDR1 is LGHDT, CDR2 YNNKEL (reference sequence). The V end was cut by 5 bases, the J end by 7 bases, with 15 bases between. The CDR3 loop is CASSERTGRQPQHF. For the CDR3, the DNA is TGTGCCAGCAGCGAACGTACAGGGAGACAGCCCCAGCATTTT.

This clonotype has a count of ten or more. CDR3 protein: CASSLVGLGISNQPQHF. As DNA, the CDR3 is TGTGCCAGCAGCTTAGTGGGCTTGGGGATTAGCAATCAGCCCCAGCATTTT. The rearrangement links TRBV7-9 to TRBJ1-5, with D hard to call. Deletions cut 1 base from V and 0 bases from J, with 13 bases between. The length of the CDR3 is 17 residues. The germline V gene encodes CDR1 SEHNR and CDR2 FQNEAQ (reference sequence).

V gene TRBV12-3 or TRBV12-4 combines with J gene TRBJ2-3; no firm D call. V was cut by 6 bases and J by 2 bases, with 15 bases left in between. The CDR3 is 15 residues long. CDR3 sequence reads: CASSQQLPPTDTQYF. In DNA, the CDR3 is TGTGCCAGCAGCCAACAACTACCTCCCACAGATACGCAGTATTTT.

At least ten counts were recorded for this clonotype. This rearrangement joins TRBV12-3 or TRBV12-4 to TRBJ1-5, with 11 bases identical to TRBD1. The length of the CDR3 is 16 residues. V shed 6 bases, J shed 3 bases, and the junction held 7 bases outside the gene matches. The CDR3 nucleotides are TGTGCCAGCAGCGGACAGGGGGCGATCACCAATCAGCCCCAGCATTTT. It encodes CASSGQGAITNQPQHF.

This clonotype has at least ten counts. The genes are TRBV6-5 and TRBJ2-7; unclear D gene. Germline-derived CDR1 and CDR2 are MNHEY and SVGAGI. V gave up 2 bases and J gave up 2 bases, with 16 bases separating them. There are 16 residues in the CDR3. CDR3 DNA sequence: TGTGCCAGCAGTTACAGCCGCACCTCGGACCCCTACGAGCAGTACTTC. It is translated as CASSYSRTSDPYEQYF.

The chain is built from TRBV12-3 or TRBV12-4 and TRBJ1-3, with 8 bases that match TRBD1. V lost 8 bases to trimming and J lost 0 bases; unmatched junction nucleotides: 15. The length of the CDR3 is 18 residues. The CDR3 is CASGDRRQGPSSGNTIYF. Here the CDR3 DNA reads TGTGCCAGCGGAGATCGGAGACAGGGGCCGAGCTCTGGAAACACCATATATTTT.

There are many counts of this clonotype. The chain couples TRBV7-6 to TRBJ2-3; possible D gene TRBD2, 5 bases. V was clipped by 2 bases and J by 0 bases, with 24 bases between them. The CDR3 extends over 20 amino acids. Germline V gene lookup returns CDR1 SGHVS and CDR2 FNYEAQ. The CDR3 nucleotides read TGTGCCAGCAGCTTACCAGCGCGGGTGACGTTGAGGAGGAGCACAGATACGCAGTATTTT. Its protein product is CASSLPARVTLRRSTDTQYF.

This clonotype was seen ten or more times. The rearrangement links TRBV6-5 to TRBJ2-1, with 11 bases fitting TRBD2. The CDR3 runs 22 residues. Germline V gene lookup returns CDR1 MNHEY and CDR2 SVGAGI. Trimming at V came to 3 bases and at J to 4 bases, leaving 23 bases not matched to a gene. The CDR3 DNA sequence: TGTGCCAGCAGTTATCTGGGGGGAACGGGACTAGCGGCCTACGTACCGTACAATGAGCAGTTCTTC. Residues: CASSYLGGTGLAAYVPYNEQFF.

This chain links TRBV28 with TRBJ1-2; TRBD1 is a possible D gene (6 bases). Trimming took off 4 bases at V and 7 bases at J, with 13 bases between the two ends. Germline values: CDR1 MDHEN, CDR2 SYDVKM. The CDR3 spans 13 residues. The CDR3 DNA follows: TGTGCCAGCAGTTCTGGACAGCGTACTGGCTACACCTTC. Residues: CASSSGQRTGYTF.

This clonotype was detected only a few times. The chain employs TRBV11-1 and TRBJ2-7; TRBD1 or TRBD2 may be the D gene (5 bases each). Trimming took 8 bases from V and 4 from J, leaving 15 bases between them. The CDR3 has 13 amino acids. Per the germline V gene, CDR1 is SGHAT and CDR2 is FQDESV (reference sequence). The CDR3: CASSRGSVYEQYF. CDR3 DNA sequence: TGTGCCAGCTCTCGGGGCTCGGTTTACGAGCAGTACTTC. Full variable domain (rest looked up from reference TRBV11-1 and TRBJ2-7): EAEVAQSPRYKITEKSQAVAFWCDPISGHATLYWYRQILGQGPELLVQFQDESVVDDSQLPKDRFSAERLKGVDSTLKIQPAELGDSAMYLCASSRGSVYEQYFGPGTRLTVT.

The rearrangement joins TRBV5-1 to TRBJ2-7; the D call may be TRBD1 or TRBD2 (5 bases each). Germline V CDR1 and CDR2: SGHRS, YFSETQ. The CDR3 runs to 16 residues. Trimming took off 0 bases at V and 2 bases at J, with 15 bases between the two ends. The CDR3 loop is CASSLGHRDRTYEQYF. Written as DNA, the CDR3 is TGCGCCAGCAGCTTGGGGCACCGGGACCGCACCTACGAGCAGTACTTC.

This clonotype was seen at least ten times. The rearrangement links TRBV7-3 to TRBJ2-3; 8 positions agree with TRBD2. Germline V gene lookup returns CDR1 SGHTA and CDR2 FQGTGA. The CDR3 totals 15 residues. After removal of 2 bases from V and 4 bases from J, the junction contained 5 bases not matched to a gene. In nucleotides, the CDR3 is TGTGCCAGCAGCTTATACGCGGGAGGAGCAGATACGCAGTATTTT. Translating gives CASSLYAGGADTQYF.

This clonotype has ten or more counts. The chain employs TRBV7-7 and TRBJ2-2; D is possibly TRBD2 (5 bases). Trimming cost V 5 bases and J 1 base, with 14 bases left between them. CDR1 and CDR2 (germline): SSHAT, FNYEAQ (reference sequence). CDR3 length equals 16 residues. The CDR3, as DNA: TGTGCCAGCAGCCGGGGAAGACGAATGAACACCGGGGAGCTGTTTTTT. The encoded protein is CASSRGRRMNTGELFF. Variable domain in full (rest from reference TRBV7-7 and TRBJ2-2): GAGVSQSPRYKVTKRGQDVTLRCDPISSHATLYWYQQALGQGPEFLTYFNYEAQPDKSGLPSDRFSAERPEGSISTLTIQRTEQRDSAMYRCASSRGRRMNTGELFFGEGSRLTVL.

This clonotype has only one observation. CDR3 in DNA: TGCGCCAGCAGCTCTACAGGGGGGGACGCTGAAGCTTTCTTT. It translates to CASSSTGGDAEAFF. The chain recombines TRBV5-1 with TRBJ1-1, with 8 bases lining up with TRBD1. CDR1 and CDR2 (germline): SGHRS, YFSETQ. This CDR3 is 14 amino acids long. The V gene end was trimmed by 3 bases and the J gene end by 6 bases; junction bases not matched to a gene: 7.

The sample holds a few counts of this clonotype. This chain uses TRBV12-5 with TRBJ2-2, with 10 bases matching TRBD2. With 6 bases clipped from V and 5 bases from J, the junction kept 9 bases outside the gene matches. The germline V gene has CDR1 LGHNT and CDR2 FRNRAP. This CDR3 has 16 residues. The CDR3 DNA is TGTGCTAGTGGCCCCCCCCTAGCGGGAGTTACCGGGGAGCTGTTTTTT. This sequence encodes CASGPPLAGVTGELFF. Supplemented by reference TRBV12-5 and TRBJ2-2, the full variable domain reads DARVTQTPRHKVTEMGQEVTMRCQPILGHNTVFWYRQTMMQGLELLAYFRNRAPLDDSGMPKDRFSAEMPDATLATLKIQPSEPRDSAVYFCASGPPLAGVTGELFFGEGSRLTVL.

This clonotype showed up just a few times. The chain combines TRBV27 with TRBJ1-3; D possibly corresponds to TRBD1 (5 bases). V lost 2 bases to trimming and J lost 6 bases, with 14 bases between them. CDR1 MNHEY and CDR2 SMNVEV come from the germline V gene (reference sequence). This CDR3 has 15 residues. The CDR3 loop reads CASSLTGGTENTIYF. The CDR3 nucleotides read TGTGCCAGCAGTTTAACAGGCGGTACTGAAAACACCATATATTTT.

This clonotype showed up just a few times. The genes are TRBV6-5 and TRBJ1-2; 8 bases match TRBD1. V dropped 6 bases and J dropped 0; count of bases not matched to a gene: 3. Germline V gene sequence: CDR1 MNHEY, CDR2 SVGAGI. There are 14 residues in the CDR3. This CDR3 reads CASRKTGANYGYTF. The DNA for the CDR3 is TGTGCCAGCAGAAAGACAGGGGCTAACTATGGCTACACCTTC.

This clonotype was recorded at least ten times. The chain links TRBV4-1 to TRBJ2-2, with D uncertain. The length of the CDR3 is 15 residues. The ends were cut back, 4 bases at V and 7 bases at J, with 16 bases in the middle. Germline V gene lookup returns CDR1 MGHRA and CDR2 YSYEKL. The chain's CDR3 is CASSLLVTQGGELFF. DNA for the CDR3: TGCGCCAGCAGCCTCTTAGTGACTCAAGGCGGGGAGCTGTTTTTT.

J is TRBJ1-2 and V is TRBV29-1, with D possibly matching TRBD1 (5 bases). V lost 4 bases to trimming and J lost 4 bases, with 13 bases between them. The CDR3 is 13 amino acids. From germline, CDR1 is SQVTM and CDR2 ANQGSEA. The CDR3 reads CSVGRAGGYGYTF. The CDR3 region has the DNA TGCAGCGTTGGGAGGGCCGGGGGCTATGGCTACACCTTC.

This clonotype has only a few counts. The V gene is TRBV29-1, the J gene TRBJ1-2; no clear D. Looked up from germline, CDR1 is SQVTM and CDR2 is ANQGSEA. With 1 base removed from V and 8 bases from J, the gap between germline ends came to 11 bases. The CDR3 is 12 residues long. In DNA, the CDR3 is TGCAGCGTTGAAGGAAAACCCGGGGGCTACACCTTC. Translating it yields CSVEGKPGGYTF.

V is TRBV9 and J is TRBJ2-1; D possibly corresponds to TRBD1 (6 bases). This CDR3 has 16 amino acids. Germline V gene lookup returns CDR1 SGDLS and CDR2 YYNGEE. Trimming removed 3 bases at V and 7 bases at J, with 20 bases between. The CDR3 DNA follows: TGTGCCAGCAGCGACCGCATGGGGGCCACGGGAAATGAGCAGTTCTTC. Protein: CASSDRMGATGNEQFF.

The gene calls are TRBV7-8 and TRBJ2-2; TRBD2 aligns across 10 bases. CDR1 and CDR2 from the germline V gene are SGHVS and FQNEAQ. The ends lost 2 bases at V and 4 bases at J; junction bases unmatched: 4. The CDR3 loop spans 16 amino acids. The CDR3 protein is CASSLRSGRATGELFF. In DNA, the CDR3 is TGTGCCAGCAGCTTAAGGAGCGGGAGGGCCACCGGGGAGCTGTTTTTT.